The rows below give T cell receptor beta chains drawn from one sample of a study of shared clonotypes between healthy human individuals. Produced via immunoSEQ multiplex PCR; TCRdb's table is partial and in-frame only. The top ten clones hold 1% to 1.5% of a sample with roughly 1,800,000 clones, less than 95% of them seen once. The specimen was naive CD8+ T cells sorted from blood. All receptors derive from a young man in good health. Both conserved end residues are part of each CDR3. The order of the fields is clone size, J gene, V gene, D gene, CDR3 protein, CDR3 DNA. The D gene is left open where the match is weak. Clone size appears in some rows only: once, few, many, or a class for an expanded clone.

NA	TRBJ2-7	TRBV5-4	NA	CASGKGAEQYF	TGTGCCAGCGGAAAAGGGGCCGAGCAGTACTTC
NA	TRBJ2-1	TRBV10-3	TRBD2	CAIGDYSYNEQFF	TGTGCCATAGGGGACTACTCCTACAATGAGCAGTTCTTC
NA	TRBJ2-1	TRBV4-1	TRBD1	CASSRPGTVYNEQFF	TGCGCCAGCAGCCGCCCCGGGACAGTTTACAATGAGCAGTTCTTC
once	TRBJ2-3	TRBV7-6	NA	CASSLGSGTDTQYF	TGTGCCAGCAGCTTAGGAAGTGGCACAGATACGCAGTATTTT
NA	TRBJ2-5	TRBV5-4	TRBD1	CASSRQGERRETQYF	TGTGCCAGCAGCCGCCAGGGGGAAAGGAGGGAGACCCAGTACTTC
NA	TRBJ2-2	TRBV5-1	NA	CASSLLVDTGELFF	TGCGCCAGCAGCTTGTTGGTAGACACCGGGGAGCTGTTTTTT
NA	TRBJ1-2	TRBV10-3	TRBD1	CAISNLADRVDYGYTF	TGTGCCATCAGCAACCTGGCGGACAGGGTGGACTATGGCTACACCTTC
NA	TRBJ2-5	TRBV7-9	TRBD1	CASSLSPGTEQETQYF	TGTGCCAGCAGCCTTTCGCCCGGGACAGAACAAGAGACCCAGTACTTC
NA	TRBJ1-2	TRBV28	NA	CASSPLGLTHYGYTF	TGTGCCAGCAGTCCCCTCGGGTTAACCCACTATGGCTACACCTTC
NA	TRBJ2-2	TRBV25-1	NA	CASGGENTGELFF	TGTGCCAGTGGGGGTGAGAACACCGGGGAGCTGTTTTTT
NA	TRBJ1-1	TRBV19	NA	CASDKNTEAFF	TGTGCCAGTGACAAGAACACTGAAGCTTTCTTT
NA	TRBJ1-5	TRBV6-6	NA	CASSWGSGATQHF	TGTGCCAGCAGTTGGGGGAGCGGGGCAACCCAGCATTTT
few	TRBJ2-7	TRBV10-2	NA	CASSESGYEQYF	TGCGCCAGCAGTGAGTCTGGCTACGAGCAGTACTTC
once	TRBJ1-5	TRBV4-1	NA	CASSLAPGNQPQHF	TGCGCCAGCAGCCTCGCTCCCGGCAATCAGCCCCAGCATTTT
NA	TRBJ2-3	TRBV10-2	TRBD2	CASSETSGGSDTQYF	TGCGCCAGCAGTGAGACTAGCGGGGGGTCGGATACGCAGTATTTT
NA	TRBJ2-1	TRBV2	NA	CATRAPWDNEQFF	TGTGCCACCCGGGCCCCTTGGGACAATGAGCAGTTCTTC
NA	TRBJ2-6	TRBV5-1	NA	CASSPWESRSGANVLTF	TGCGCCAGCAGCCCGTGGGAGTCGCGCTCCGGGGCCAACGTCCTGACTTTC
NA	TRBJ2-5	TRBV11-2	NA	CASSTLVAEVEETQYF	TGTGCCAGCAGCACATTGGTAGCGGAAGTCGAGGAGACCCAGTACTTC
NA	TRBJ2-3	TRBV29-1	TRBD1	CSVDREGASTDTQYF	TGCAGCGTGGACAGGGAAGGGGCTAGCACAGATACGCAGTATTTT
NA	TRBJ2-3	TRBV15	TRBD2	CATSRDLPGGSTDTQYF	TGTGCCACCAGCAGAGATTTGCCGGGGGGGAGCACAGATACGCAGTATTTT
NA	TRBJ1-3	TRBV14	TRBD1	CASSTPGGGLDTIYF	TGTGCCAGCAGCACCCCAGGGGGAGGTCTGGACACCATATATTTT
NA	TRBJ1-5	TRBV13	NA	CASSLGGFNQPQHF	TGTGCCAGCAGCTTAGGGGGATTCAATCAGCCCCAGCATTTT
NA	TRBJ2-1	TRBV9	NA	CASSVAEYNEQFF	TGTGCCAGCAGCGTAGCGGAGTACAATGAGCAGTTCTTC
NA	TRBJ2-5	TRBV6-5	TRBD2	CASSSGKETQYF	TGTGCCAGCTCTAGCGGGAAGGAGACCCAGTACTTC
NA	TRBJ1-3	TRBV7-2	NA	CASSSDPTSGNTIYF	TGTGCCAGCAGCTCGGACCCAACCTCTGGAAACACCATATATTTT
NA	TRBJ2-3	TRBV6-9	NA	CASSYEQTTDTQYF	TGTGCCAGCAGTTACGAACAGACCACAGATACGCAGTATTTT
NA	TRBJ2-7	TRBV5-8	NA	CASSFRGREAEQYF	TGTGCCAGCAGCTTCCGGGGCAGGGAAGCCGAGCAGTACTTC
NA	TRBJ2-7	TRBV29-1	NA	CSVEGSGGTYEQYF	TGCAGCGTTGAAGGGTCTGGCGGGACCTACGAGCAGTACTTC
NA	TRBJ2-7	TRBV6-5	TRBD1	CASSPGTQGAHEQYF	TGTGCCAGCAGCCCCGGTACACAGGGGGCCCACGAGCAGTACTTC
NA	TRBJ1-1	TRBV28	NA	CASSSFREDSTEAFF	TGTGCCAGCAGTTCCTTTCGGGAGGATTCCACTGAAGCTTTCTTT
NA	TRBJ1-2	TRBV7-9	NA	CASSLDREIGYTF	TGTGCCAGCAGCTTAGACAGGGAAATAGGCTACACCTTC
NA	TRBJ1-1	TRBV27	NA	CASSLPGNTEAFF	TGTGCCAGCAGTCTCCCGGGGAACACTGAAGCTTTCTTT
NA	TRBJ1-2	TRBV27	NA	CASSLQGTYGYTF	TGTGCCAGCAGTTTACAGGGCACCTATGGCTACACCTTC
NA	TRBJ2-5	TRBV5-4	NA	CASSWGGLGETQYF	TGTGCCAGCAGCTGGGGGGGCCTCGGGGAGACCCAGTACTTC
NA	TRBJ1-1	TRBV5-4	NA	CASSPTGMNTEAFF	TGTGCCAGCAGCCCGACAGGTATGAACACTGAAGCTTTCTTT
NA	TRBJ2-5	TRBV18	TRBD1	CASSPTGERETQYF	TGTGCCAGCTCCCCAACAGGGGAAAGAGAGACCCAGTACTTC
NA	TRBJ1-4	TRBV15	NA	CATSRDQGSNEKLFF	TGTGCCACCAGCAGAGATCAGGGAAGTAATGAAAAACTGTTTTTT
NA	TRBJ2-2	TRBV9	TRBD1	CASSTGGQIRKMPGELFF	TGTGCCAGCAGCACAGGGGGGCAGATCAGAAAAATGCCCGGGGAGCTGTTTTTT
NA	TRBJ2-7	TRBV11-2	NA	CASSPDSYEQYF	TGTGCCAGCAGCCCAGACAGTTACGAGCAGTACTTC
once	TRBJ2-1	TRBV6-6	NA	CASLQVVNEQFF	TGTGCCAGCCTCCAAGTGGTGAATGAGCAGTTCTTC
NA	TRBJ1-6	TRBV28	TRBD1	CASSLHGRGLSPLHF	TGTGCCAGCAGTTTACATGGCAGGGGGCTCTCACCCCTCCACTTT
NA	TRBJ1-2	TRBV9	NA	CASSVGGGDYGYTF	TGTGCCAGCAGCGTAGGGGGTGGGGACTATGGCTACACCTTC
NA	TRBJ1-2	TRBV5-6	NA	CASSLARGNYGYTF	TGTGCCAGCAGCTTGGCGAGGGGGAACTATGGCTACACCTTC
NA	TRBJ1-3	TRBV7-2	NA	CASSFGGEWQYENTIYF	TGTGCCAGCAGCTTTGGGGGAGAATGGCAGTATGAGAACACCATATATTTT
NA	TRBJ1-5	TRBV5-6	TRBD1	CASSLEGQGYQPQHF	TGTGCCAGCAGCTTAGAGGGACAGGGTTATCAGCCCCAGCATTTT
NA	TRBJ2-1	TRBV4-3	TRBD2	CASSPGLAGAEQFF	TGCGCCAGCAGCCCGGGACTAGCGGGAGCTGAGCAGTTCTTC